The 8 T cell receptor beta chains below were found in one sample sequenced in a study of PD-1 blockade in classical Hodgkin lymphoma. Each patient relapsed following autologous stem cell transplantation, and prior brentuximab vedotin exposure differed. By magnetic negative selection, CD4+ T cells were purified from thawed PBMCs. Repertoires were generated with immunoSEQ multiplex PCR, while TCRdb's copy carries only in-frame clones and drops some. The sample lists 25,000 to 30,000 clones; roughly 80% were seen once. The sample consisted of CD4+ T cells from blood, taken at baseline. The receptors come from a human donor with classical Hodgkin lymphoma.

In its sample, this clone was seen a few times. CDR3 nucleotides: TGTGCCAGCAGCCAGGCCTACTCTGGAAACACCATATATTTT. The encoded protein is CASSQAYSGNTIYF. V is TRBV14 and J is TRBJ1-3, with unresolved D. Germline CDR1 and CDR2: SGHDN and FVKESK. Trimming stripped 3 bases from V and 0 bases from J, with 6 bases between. This CDR3 is 14 amino acids long.

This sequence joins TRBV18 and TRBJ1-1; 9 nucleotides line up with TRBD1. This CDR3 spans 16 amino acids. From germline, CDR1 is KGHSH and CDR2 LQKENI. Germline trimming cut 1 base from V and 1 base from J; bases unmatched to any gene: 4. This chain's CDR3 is CASSPRGQGRNTEAFF. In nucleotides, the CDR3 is TGTGCCAGCTCACCACGAGGACAGGGGAGGAACACTGAAGCTTTCTTT.

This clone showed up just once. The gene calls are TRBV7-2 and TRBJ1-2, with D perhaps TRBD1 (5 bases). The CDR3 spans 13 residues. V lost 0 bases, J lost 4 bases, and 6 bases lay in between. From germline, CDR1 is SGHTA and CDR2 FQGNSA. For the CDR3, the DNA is TGTGCCAGCAGCTTAGCGGGGGGCTATGGCTACACCTTC. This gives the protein CASSLAGGYGYTF.

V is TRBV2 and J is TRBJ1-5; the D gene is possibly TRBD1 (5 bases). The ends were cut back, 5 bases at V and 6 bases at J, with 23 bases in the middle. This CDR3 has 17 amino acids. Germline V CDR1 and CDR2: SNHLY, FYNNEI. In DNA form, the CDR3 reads TGTGCCAGCAGTAGAAGAGGGCTGACAGCTCGGGGTCAGCCCCAGCATTTT. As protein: CASSRRGLTARGQPQHF.

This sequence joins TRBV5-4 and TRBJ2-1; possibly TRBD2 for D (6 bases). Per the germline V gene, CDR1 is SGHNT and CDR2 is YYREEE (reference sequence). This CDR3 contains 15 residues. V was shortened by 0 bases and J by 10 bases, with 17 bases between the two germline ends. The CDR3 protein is CASSLDAGSGREQFF. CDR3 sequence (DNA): TGTGCCAGCAGCTTGGATGCGGGGTCCGGGCGAGAGCAGTTCTTC.

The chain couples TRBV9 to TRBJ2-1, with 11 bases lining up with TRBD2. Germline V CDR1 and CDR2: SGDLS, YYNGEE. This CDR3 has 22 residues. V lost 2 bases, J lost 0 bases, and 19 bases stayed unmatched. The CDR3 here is CASSVSRGGSGGARASYNEQFF. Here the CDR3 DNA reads TGTGCCAGCAGCGTTTCGAGGGGTGGTAGCGGGGGGGCCAGAGCCTCCTACAATGAGCAGTTCTTC.

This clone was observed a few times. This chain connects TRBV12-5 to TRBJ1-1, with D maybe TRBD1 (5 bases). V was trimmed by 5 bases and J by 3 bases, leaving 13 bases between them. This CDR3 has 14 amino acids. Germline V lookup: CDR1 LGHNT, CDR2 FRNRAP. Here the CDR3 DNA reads TGTGCTAGTGGTCCTCTGGACACTTACACTGAAGCTTTCTTT. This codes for CASGPLDTYTEAFF.

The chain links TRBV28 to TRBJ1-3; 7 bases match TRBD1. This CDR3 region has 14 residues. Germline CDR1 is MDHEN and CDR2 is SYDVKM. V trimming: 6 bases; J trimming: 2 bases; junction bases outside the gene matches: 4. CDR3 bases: TGTGCCAGCAGGTTCGACAGGGCTGGAAACACCATATATTTT. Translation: CASRFDRAGNTIYF.